Shown below are 10 T cell receptor beta chains from a single sample sequenced in a study of low-dose radiotherapy and immunotherapy resistance in tumors. First-strand cDNA used TRAV- and TRBV-specific primers, covering alpha and beta chains. TCRs underwent roughly 19 PCR cycles of amplification with a constant-region primer and V-primer adapter. TCRdb passed the reads through MiXCR, listing each CDR3 protein once. This table has about 12,000 distinct CDR3 sequences, 65% to 85% appearing once. These receptors were obtained from a human donor with advanced metastatic prostate, ovarian, gallbladder or colorectal cancer (not recorded which). This table probably holds off-target reads from a library built for another chain.

The rearrangement joins TRBV28 to TRBJ2-7; 7 positions agree with TRBD2. The CDR3 runs to 12 residues. The V and J ends lost 10 bases and 2 bases, in that order; junction bases with no gene match: 5. CDR1 is MDHEN, CDR2 SYDVKM, per germline. The CDR3 DNA follows: TGTGCCACTTCGGCGGGGGCCTACGAGCAGTACTTC. It yields the protein CATSAGAYEQYF.

The genes are TRBV6-1 and TRBJ2-3; 7 bases align to TRBD2. After removal of 0 bases from V and 1 base from J, the junction contained 7 bases not matched to a gene. From germline, CDR1 is MNHNS and CDR2 SASEGT. This CDR3 spans 17 amino acids. CDR3: CASSEARASGGTDTQYF. For the CDR3, the DNA is TGTGCCAGCAGTGAAGCGCGGGCTAGCGGTGGCACAGATACGCAGTATTTT.

The chain employs TRBV10-3 and TRBJ2-1; no firm D call. Per the germline V gene, CDR1 is ENHRY and CDR2 is SYGVKD. Deletions cut 0 bases from V and 7 bases from J, with 10 bases between. This CDR3 is 14 amino acids long. The CDR3 spells CAISESGLLNEQFF. The CDR3 DNA reads TGTGCCATCAGTGAGTCCGGGCTTTTGAATGAGCAGTTCTTC.

The chain joins TRBV28 to TRBJ2-2; D is possibly TRBD1 or TRBD2 (5 bases each). V was cut by 4 bases and J by 9 bases, with 18 bases left in between. This CDR3 is built from 15 residues. Germline CDR1 and CDR2: MDHEN and SYDVKM. The CDR3 DNA follows: TGTGCCAGCAGTTCGCCGGGGCTAATGTCCCGGGAGCTGTTTTTT. It translates to CASSSPGLMSRELFF.

The rearrangement links TRBV20-1 to TRBJ2-2; the D call may be TRBD1 or TRBD2 (5 bases each). The CDR3 is 15 residues long. Germline V gene data show CDR1 as DFQATT and CDR2 as SNEGSKA (reference sequence). Trimming removed 3 bases at V and 1 base at J, with 12 bases between. CDR3 bases: TGCAGTGCTAGGGCCCTGGGACGGAACACCGGGGAGCTGTTTTTT. Its translation is CSARALGRNTGELFF.

This rearrangement joins TRBV2 to TRBJ2-5; TRBD1 aligns across 11 bases. The CDR3 is 15 amino acids. V lost 6 bases and J lost 5; bases outside the gene matches: 8. Germline values: CDR1 SNHLY, CDR2 FYNNEI. The CDR3 region is CASRGGTGGSETQYF. The CDR3 DNA is TGTGCCAGCAGAGGGGGGACAGGGGGATCGGAGACCCAGTACTTC.

The rearrangement joins TRBV14 to TRBJ2-1; D unresolved. Trimming stripped 2 bases from V and 2 bases from J, with 7 bases between. CDR1 SGHDN and CDR2 FVKESK come from the germline V gene. This CDR3 region has 14 residues. CDR3 coding DNA: TGTGCCAGCAGCCAATTTGGGGCCTACAATGAGCAGTTCTTC. It is translated as CASSQFGAYNEQFF. The variable domain in full, completed from reference TRBV14 and TRBJ2-1, reads EAGVTQFPSHSVIEKGQTVTLRCDPISGHDNLYWYRRVMGKEIKFLLHFVKESKQDESGMPNNRFLAERTGGTYSTLKVQPAELEDSGVYFCASSQFGAYNEQFFGPGTRLTVL.

The chain carries TRBV18 and TRBJ2-7; either TRBD1 or TRBD2 may fit D (5 bases each). The CDR3 loop spans 14 amino acids. Trimming cost V 3 bases and J 7 bases, with 16 bases left between them. In germline, CDR1 is KGHSH, CDR2 LQKENI. CDR3 protein: CASSPGAGKGEQYF. Here the CDR3 DNA reads TGTGCCAGCTCACCCGGGGCAGGGAAGGGTGAGCAGTACTTC.

This chain joins TRBV7-2 and TRBJ2-3; D gene ambiguous. This CDR3 comprises 16 residues. Deletions cut 3 bases from V and 2 bases from J, with 15 bases between. Germline assignment: CDR1 SGHTA and CDR2 FQGNSA. The CDR3 protein is CASSFRVSGPTDTQYF. DNA of the CDR3: TGTGCCAGCAGCTTTCGGGTATCGGGCCCCACAGATACGCAGTATTTT.

The gene calls are TRBV2 and TRBJ1-5; possible D gene TRBD1, 5 bases. CDR3 length: 15 residues. CDR1 and CDR2 (germline): SNHLY, FYNNEI. The V end lost 10 bases, the J end lost 0 bases, and 16 bases lay between the germline ends. This CDR3 is CATTIGGDSNQPQHF. The CDR3 nucleotides read TGTGCCACCACCATCGGGGGAGATAGCAATCAGCCCCAGCATTTT.